The 5 T cell receptor beta chains below come from one sample, sequenced in a study of blood T cell repertoires in COVID-19. TCRdb's table, derived via immunoSEQ multiplex PCR, lists solely in-frame clones and lacks some. Of over 90,000 clones detected, around 90% appear once; the ten largest clones hold 3% to 3.5%. The sample was peripheral blood. Receptor source: a man aged 45-65 years in a cohort sampled during active COVID-19.

Only one count was recorded for this clone. The V gene is TRBV19, the J gene TRBJ2-6; TRBD1 agrees at 9 bases. Germline V gives CDR1 LNHDA, CDR2 SQIVND (reference sequence). This CDR3 is built from 17 residues. V was clipped by 7 bases and J by 4 bases; unmatched bases: 11. The CDR3 loop reads CASTPGQGGMGANVLTF. The DNA for the CDR3 is TGTGCCAGTACCCCGGGACAGGGTGGGATGGGGGCCAACGTCCTGACTTTC.

The V gene is TRBV20-1, the J gene TRBJ2-7, with TRBD1 as a possible D gene (5 bases). The CDR3 is made up of 11 amino acids. The germline V and J ends were trimmed by 6 bases and 6 bases, with 12 bases remaining between them. Germline CDR1 and CDR2: DFQATT and SNEGSKA (reference sequence). CDR3 protein: CSASQGGEQYV. Written as DNA, the CDR3 is TGCAGTGCCAGCCAGGGCGGCGAGCAGTACGTC.

This clone has a handful of counts. V is TRBV7-9 and J is TRBJ1-3; 10 positions match TRBD1. The length of the CDR3 is 16 residues. V gave up 5 bases and J gave up 1 base; unmatched junction bases: 5. Germline V gene data show CDR1 as SEHNR and CDR2 as FQNEAQ (reference sequence). The CDR3 reads CASSPPGQGSGNTIYF. Here the CDR3 DNA reads TGTGCCAGCAGCCCCCCGGGACAGGGGTCTGGAAACACCATATATTTT.

This chain joins TRBV6-6 and TRBJ1-3; D is uncertain. The length of the CDR3 is 14 residues. The germline V and J ends were trimmed by 6 bases and 0 bases, with 9 bases remaining between them. CDR1 MNHNY and CDR2 SVGAGI come from the germline V gene (reference sequence). The CDR3: CASREADSGNTIYF. CDR3 in DNA: TGTGCCAGCAGGGAGGCAGACTCTGGAAACACCATATATTTT.

The chain combines TRBV10-3 with TRBJ2-1, with TRBD1 matching 8 bases. Looked up from germline, CDR1 is ENHRY and CDR2 is SYGVKD. V was clipped by 6 bases and J by 5 bases; unmatched bases: 3. CDR3 length equals 13 residues. The CDR3 here is CAIRTGDDNEQFF. As DNA, the CDR3 is TGTGCCATCAGGACAGGGGACGACAATGAGCAGTTCTTC.